What follows is one T cell receptor (beta chain) and its context. These data originate in a study of blood T cells in healthy people across ages. CDR3 size: 16 residues. The V and J ends lost 2 bases and 4 bases, in that order; junction bases with no gene match: 2. Germline-derived CDR1 and CDR2 are MDHEN and SYDVKM. A sample-barcoded 5' primer and a J-beta primer mix were used in a second PCR of roughly 7 to 12 cycles. TCRdb analysed the 5' RACE reads with MiXCR anew, one entry per CDR3 protein. The sample holds more than 900,000 distinct CDR3 sequences, about 28% seen once. The same data also went into a second study, on T cells of mothers and their children.

This TCR derives from a woman in her thirties or forties in good health. Source material: blood. The chain uses TRBV28 and TRBJ1-6; 10 positions match TRBD1. This chain's CDR3 is CASSLGDRGYNSPLHF. The CDR3 nucleotides are TGTGCCAGCAGTTTAGGGGACAGGGGATATAATTCACCCCTCCACTTT. The full variable domain, in which reference TRBV28 and TRBJ1-6 provide the parts outside the CDR3, is DVKVTQSSRYLVKRTGEKVFLECVQDMDHENMFWYRQDPGLGLRLIYFSYDVKMKEKGDIPEGYSVSREKKERFSLILESASTNQTSMYLCASSLGDRGYNSPLHFGNGTRLTVT.